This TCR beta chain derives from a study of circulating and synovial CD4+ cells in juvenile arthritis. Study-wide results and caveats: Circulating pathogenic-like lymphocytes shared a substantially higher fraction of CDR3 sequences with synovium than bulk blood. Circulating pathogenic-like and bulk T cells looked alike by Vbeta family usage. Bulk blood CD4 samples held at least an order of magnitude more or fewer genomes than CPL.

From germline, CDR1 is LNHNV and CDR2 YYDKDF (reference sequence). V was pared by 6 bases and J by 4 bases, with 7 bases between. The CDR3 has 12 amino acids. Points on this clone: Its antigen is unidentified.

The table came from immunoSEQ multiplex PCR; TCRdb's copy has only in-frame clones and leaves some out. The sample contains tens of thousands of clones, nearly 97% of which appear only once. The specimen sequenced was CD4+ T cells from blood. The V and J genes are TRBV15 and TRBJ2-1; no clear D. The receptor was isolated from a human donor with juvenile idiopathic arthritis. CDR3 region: CATSPRYNEQFF. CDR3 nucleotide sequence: TGTGCCACCAGTCCCCGGTACAATGAGCAGTTCTTC. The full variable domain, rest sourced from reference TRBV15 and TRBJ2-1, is DAMVIQNPRYQVTQFGKPVTLSCSQTLNHNVMYWYQQKSSQAPKLLFHYYDKDFNNEADTPDNFQSRRPNTSFCFLDIRSPGLGDTAMYLCATSPRYNEQFFGPGTRLTVL.